Reported below is one T cell receptor (beta chain). Antigen unknown. This sample is part of a study of blood T cell dynamics during melanoma immunotherapy. TCRdb keeps only in-frame clones here, not all; method: immunoSEQ multiplex PCR. The sample has under 15,000 clones; 85% to 90% are singletons. Documented time point: pre-treatment baseline. Samples come from before therapy and from week 3 after the first blockade cycle. Broader study findings: Unlike progressors, later disease-control patients had W3 repertoires gaining clonality or diversity. The study could not tell melanoma-specific clones from general immune activation.

The sequencing used blood, collected from a patient treated with checkpoint blockade. This clonotype was sampled from a human donor with melanoma.

CDR3 protein: CASSLTGNTGELFF. DNA for the CDR3: TGTGCCAGCAGTCTGACAGGGAACACCGGGGAGCTGTTTTTT. The chain employs TRBV7-3 and TRBJ2-2; TRBD1 is a possible D gene (6 bases). V shed 6 bases and J shed 1 base, with 9 bases lying between them. The CDR3 is made up of 14 amino acids. The germline gives CDR1 SGHTA, CDR2 FQGTGA.